This T cell receptor (beta chain) is from a study of blood T cells in healthy people across ages (dated by TCRdb to between 2015 and 2017). Background for the entire study: In model experiments, roughly one uniquely barcoded TCR beta cDNA molecule per two T cells was captured by template switching. Using deep sequencing normalized with unique cDNA molecular identifiers, the study measured how TCR beta repertoire diversity changes with age. Four age groups were formed from the donors: young (average roughly 16 years), middle-aged (approximately 40), aged (roughly 58) and long-lived (approximately 78). To avoid experimental bias, donors of different ages were randomly spread across the sequencing lanes. Using the same blood draw, the study looked at two additional independent replicas of 1 million unique cDNA reads for two donors, one aged 18 to 29 and the other aged 80 or older.

Systemically healthy Caucasian individuals from Russia, some 36 in total and aged about 6 to 100 years, were included as donors. Each donor gave about 9.8 milliliters of peripheral blood, drawn into EDTA-treated Vacutainer tubes. Ficoll-Paque density-gradient centrifugation was used to isolate PBMCs, with at least 7 million per sample. Total RNA, at least 6 micrograms per sample, was extracted from PBMCs with Trizol reagent. For every donor, an aliquot of PBMCs went through flow cytometry to measure the percentages of naive CD45RAhigh/CD27high T cells. Library method: 5' RACE. TCRdb shows the sequencer as Illumina HiSeq 2500. A second PCR of about 7 to 12 cycles was run with a J-beta primer mix and a sample-barcoded 5' primer. A unique molecular identifier was introduced onto each TCR beta cDNA molecule by a template-switch 5' adaptor carrying 12 random nucleotides. Each sample yielded at least 2.5 million CDR3-containing paired-end reads. All of the RNA was converted into first-strand cDNA using the Mint cDNA synthesis kit, with a TRBC-specific oligonucleotide serving as the primer. All cDNA was treated with uracil-DNA glycosylase and then went through a first 18-cycle PCR with the universal primers M1SS and BC2_uni_R. Concerning the study's data processing: Normalization of each sample was performed by random selection of 1 million high-quality reads, each carrying a distinct molecular identifier. Reads with shared molecular identifiers were discarded instead of being binned into consensus sequences. MiTCR, run with a Q25 quality threshold and the strictest error-elimination algorithm, handled CDR3 identification, clonotype clustering and error correction. A nonparametric unseen species model with Euler transformation was used to estimate a lower bound on total TCR beta diversity. The raw public reads went through TCRdb reprocessing: fastp at Q25, MiXCR clone calling, in-frame beta chains kept. Here each entry gathers all rows of one CDR3 protein and keeps the most common genes and DNA. For this entry, the V and J calls and clone size follow TCRdb and not the study's own pipeline. The sample data list some 900,000 distinct CDR3 sequences, and 29% of these were observed just once. In total, the top ten clones hold around 16% of the sample.

CDR1 and CDR2 (MGHDK, SYGVNS) derive from the germline V gene. V is reduced by 1 base and J by 8 bases, leaving a spacing of 5 bases between them. The CDR3 runs 11 residues from the cysteine to the phenylalanine. Only the CDR3 part of the read is kept: 33 bases, read in frame from the first base. Broader findings and caveats from the paper: As age increased, observed TCR beta diversity per million T cells dropped in a roughly linear way, and a significant reduction was already evident by age 40. There was a strong correlation between observed TCR beta diversity and the percentage of naive T cells measured by flow cytometry. The CMV infection status of donors was not known, potentially confounding age-related changes in expanded clonotypes. Estimates of total diversity from one million sequenced T cells were regarded as lower bounds and underestimates. Conclusive comparison of naive and antigen-experienced compartments was prevented by the profiling of bulk unsorted PBMCs. Compared with the aged group, the long-lived group had more naive CD4+ T cells, fewer expanded clones and increased TCR diversity, suggesting age selection.

This clonotype occurred a few times. Its binding antigen is unknown. Nothing much larger sits one base from this clone, and base qualities are not available. Material for sequencing was blood. The sequence came from a woman at least 80 years old in good health. The receptor chain draws on TRBV25-1 and TRBJ1-2; no D segment can be confidently identified. CDR3 loop: CASSESAGYTF. The bases are TGTGCCAGCAGTGAATCGGCCGGCTACACCTTC.